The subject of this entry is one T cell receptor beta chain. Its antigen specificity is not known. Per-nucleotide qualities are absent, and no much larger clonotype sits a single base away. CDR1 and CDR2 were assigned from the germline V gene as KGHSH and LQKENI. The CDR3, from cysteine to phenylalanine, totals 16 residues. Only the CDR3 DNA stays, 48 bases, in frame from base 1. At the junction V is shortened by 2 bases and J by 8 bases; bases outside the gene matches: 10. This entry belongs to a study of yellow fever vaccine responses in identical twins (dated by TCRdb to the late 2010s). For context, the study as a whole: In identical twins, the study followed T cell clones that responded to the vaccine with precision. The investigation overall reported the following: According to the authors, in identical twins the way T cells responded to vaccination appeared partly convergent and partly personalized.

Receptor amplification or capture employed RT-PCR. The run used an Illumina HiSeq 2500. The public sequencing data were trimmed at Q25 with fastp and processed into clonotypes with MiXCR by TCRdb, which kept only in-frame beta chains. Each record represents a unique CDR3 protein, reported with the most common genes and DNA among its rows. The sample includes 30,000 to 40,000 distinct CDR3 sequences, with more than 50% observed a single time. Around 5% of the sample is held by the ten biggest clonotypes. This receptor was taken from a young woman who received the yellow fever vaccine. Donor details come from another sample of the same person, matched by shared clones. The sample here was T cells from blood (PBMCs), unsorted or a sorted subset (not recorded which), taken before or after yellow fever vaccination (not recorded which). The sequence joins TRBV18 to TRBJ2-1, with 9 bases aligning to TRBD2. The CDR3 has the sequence CASSPEGSGSFYEQFF. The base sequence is TGTGCCAGCTCACCAGAGGGTAGCGGGAGTTTCTATGAGCAGTTCTTC.